The 12 T cell receptor beta chains presented below share a single source sample, sequenced in a study of siplizumab effects on memory and regulatory T cells. Sequencing was performed with immunoSEQ multiplex PCR; in TCRdb, only in-frame clones are kept and a portion is missing. This sample has about 50,000 clones; 85% to 95% occur once, and the top ten carry more than 15%. The material sequenced was CD8+ T cells sorted from blood. These receptors were obtained from a human donor in good health.

The chain employs TRBV27 and TRBJ2-7; 7 bases line up with TRBD1. After removal of 0 bases from V and 3 bases from J, the junction contained 11 bases not matched to a gene. The CDR3 has 17 amino acids. Germline values: CDR1 MNHEY, CDR2 SMNVEV (reference sequence). The CDR3 DNA reads as TGTGCCAGCAGTTTATCTGGGGACCGGGACAGCAACTACGAGCAGTACTTC. Translation: CASSLSGDRDSNYEQYF.

The rearrangement joins TRBV6-4 to TRBJ2-1; 11 bases map to TRBD2. In germline, CDR1 is MRHNA, CDR2 SNTAGT. V was pared by 3 bases and J by 8 bases, with 3 bases of the junction left unmatched. The CDR3 is 14 residues long. The CDR3 region is CASSDGTSGDEQFF. As DNA, the CDR3 is TGTGCCAGCAGTGATGGGACTAGCGGCGATGAGCAGTTCTTC.

The V call is TRBV11-3, the J call TRBJ2-2; the match to TRBD2 covers 8 bases. With 5 bases clipped from V and 2 bases from J, the junction kept 13 bases outside the gene matches. Germline assignment: CDR1 SGHNT and CDR2 YENEEA. CDR3 size: 18 residues. CDR3 protein: CASSPSLASGFNTGELFF. The CDR3 nucleotides read TGTGCCAGCAGCCCCTCCCTTGCTAGCGGGTTTAACACCGGGGAGCTGTTTTTT.

The V and J genes are TRBV9 and TRBJ2-1; D is ambiguous. Trimming shortened V by 4 bases and J by 4 bases, and 21 bases separated the two germline ends. The CDR3 extends over 17 amino acids. In germline, CDR1 is SGDLS, CDR2 YYNGEE. The CDR3 protein is CASSSPSSGITYNEQFF. Written as DNA, the CDR3 is TGTGCCAGCAGCTCTCCCTCGAGTGGGATAACTTACAATGAGCAGTTCTTC. The full variable domain, rest sourced from reference TRBV9 and TRBJ2-1, is DSGVTQTPKHLITATGQRVTLRCSPRSGDLSVYWYQQSLDQGLQFLIQYYNGEERAKGNILERFSAQQFPDLHSELNLSSLELGDSALYFCASSSPSSGITYNEQFFGPGTRLTVL.

The chain recombines TRBV28 with TRBJ1-4, with D possibly matching TRBD1 (5 bases). The CDR3 extends over 18 amino acids. Deletions cut 7 bases from V and 10 bases from J, with 31 bases between. Looked up from germline, CDR1 is MDHEN and CDR2 is SYDVKM. The CDR3 DNA is TGTGCCAGCACCCACCTACCCTATAGGGACGGTGAATTTGGAAAACTGTTTTTT. This sequence encodes CASTHLPYRDGEFGKLFF.

The V gene is TRBV29-1, the J gene TRBJ2-7; D is uncertain. The CDR3 is 12 amino acids. V was trimmed by 6 bases and J by 4 bases, leaving 13 bases between them. From germline, CDR1 is SQVTM and CDR2 ANQGSEA. DNA for the CDR3: TGCAGCGTGAGTGGGGAAGATTACGAGCAGTACTTC. This sequence encodes CSVSGEDYEQYF.

This chain links TRBV2 with TRBJ1-2; the D gene is possibly TRBD1 (5 bases). V dropped 3 bases and J dropped 6 bases, with 17 bases sitting between them. CDR1 and CDR2 (germline): SNHLY, FYNNEI. This CDR3 comprises 15 residues. Written as DNA, the CDR3 is TGTGCCAGCAGTGAGACCGACGGGGGAAGGGATGGCTACACCTTC. Its protein is CASSETDGGRDGYTF.

This sequence joins TRBV9 and TRBJ1-2; D not certain. Trimming left V 0 bases short and J 3 bases short, with 9 bases between. Germline lookup yields CDR1 SGDLS and CDR2 YYNGEE. The CDR3 loop spans 14 amino acids. Here the CDR3 DNA reads TGTGCCAGCAGCGTAGATCGTCGAGACTATGGCTACACCTTC. It translates to CASSVDRRDYGYTF.

The V call is TRBV7-9, the J call TRBJ1-2; D is ambiguous. Germline-derived CDR1 and CDR2 are SEHNR and FQNEAQ (reference sequence). This CDR3 region has 15 residues. Trimming left V 0 bases short and J 3 bases short, with 11 bases between. DNA of the CDR3: TGTGCCAGCAGCTTAGCGGGCCAGTACTACTATGGCTACACCTTC. Protein: CASSLAGQYYYGYTF.

The gene calls are TRBV19 and TRBJ1-5; D is possibly TRBD1 (5 bases). Germline lookup yields CDR1 LNHDA and CDR2 SQIVND (reference sequence). Trimming cost V 6 bases and J 3 bases, with 18 bases left between them. The CDR3 runs to 16 residues. CDR3 in amino acids: CASRWTRTGFNQPQHF. CDR3 DNA sequence: TGTGCCAGTAGATGGACCAGAACAGGATTCAATCAGCCCCAGCATTTT.

The gene calls are TRBV10-3 and TRBJ2-7, with 7 bases that match TRBD2. Germline CDR1 and CDR2: ENHRY and SYGVKD. The junction had 5 bases not matched to a gene; V was cut back by 0 bases and J by 3 bases. The CDR3 is made up of 15 amino acids. The CDR3 region has the DNA TGTGCCATCAGTGAGTCGGGGGAGCGGGGCTACGAGCAGTACTTC. Translation: CAISESGERGYEQYF.

This clone occurred a few times. This rearrangement joins TRBV10-2 to TRBJ2-1; no clear D gene. The CDR3 consists of 13 residues. V was cut by 2 bases and J by 6 bases, with 8 bases left in between. The germline CDR1 and CDR2 sequences are WSHSY and SAAADI. CDR3 in DNA: TGCGCCAGCAGTGAGGGCTACCGCAATGAGCAGTTCTTC. Its translation: CASSEGYRNEQFF.